Listed here are 8 T cell receptor beta chains from one sample, sequenced in a study of post-analysis software for immune sequencing data. These receptors' targets are unknown. TCR beta cDNA libraries included unique molecular identifiers. TCRdb itself ran the PCR reads through MiXCR, one entry per CDR3 protein. The sample shows approximately 440,000 distinct CDR3 sequences, roughly 45% of them seen only once. Study findings and constraints: TRBV5-6, TRBV5-1 and TRBV20-1 belonged to a set of a few TRBV segments that were more frequent in patients than controls.

The material sequenced was blood. Receptor source: a girl aged 10 to 17 with multiple sclerosis.

The J gene is TRBJ2-7, the V gene TRBV20-1; 9 positions agree with TRBD1. The CDR3 runs 14 residues. The ends lost 2 bases at V and 3 bases at J; junction bases unmatched: 5. Germline assignment: CDR1 DFQATT and CDR2 SNEGSKA (reference sequence). This CDR3 is CSARPWDRVYEQYF. The CDR3 bases are TGCAGTGCTAGACCGTGGGACAGGGTCTACGAGCAGTACTTC.

The chain employs TRBV10-3 and TRBJ2-7, with D maybe TRBD1 (6 bases). The length of the CDR3 is 13 residues. Deletions cut 0 bases from V and 5 bases from J, with 8 bases between. Germline V CDR1 and CDR2: ENHRY, SYGVKD. CDR3 sequence (DNA): TGTGCCATCAGTGAGTCGCAGGGGAACGAGCAGTACTTC. Amino acids: CAISESQGNEQYF.

This clonotype was seen only a few times. The chain joins TRBV29-1 to TRBJ1-2; 8 nucleotides line up with TRBD1. This CDR3 contains 13 residues. Germline V CDR1 and CDR2: SQVTM, ANQGSEA. V gave up 5 bases and J gave up 2 bases; unmatched junction bases: 4. CDR3 DNA sequence: TGCAGCGTTTGGACAGGGTCCAACTATGGCTACACCTTC. Protein: CSVWTGSNYGYTF.

The chain has TRBV12-3 or TRBV12-4 and TRBJ1-6; 7 bases align to TRBD1. The CDR3 spans 14 residues. V trimming: 5 bases; J trimming: 8 bases; junction bases outside the gene matches: 6. CDR3 amino acids: CASSRQGGDSPLHF. CDR3 DNA sequence: TGTGCCAGCAGTCGACAGGGAGGGGATTCACCCCTCCACTTT.

The V gene is TRBV28, the J gene TRBJ2-3; 12 bases line up with TRBD2. J was trimmed by 7 bases and V by 1 base; bases with no gene match: 9. CDR1 is MDHEN and CDR2 is SYDVKM in the germline V gene. This CDR3 spans 17 amino acids. The DNA for the CDR3 is TGTGCCAGCAGTTTATCGGCTAGCGGGAGGGCTACGCATACGCAGTATTTT. Residues: CASSLSASGRATHTQYF.

The chain combines TRBV4-3 with TRBJ2-7; 10 positions agree with TRBD2. Germline V CDR1 and CDR2: LGHNA, YSLEER. This CDR3 spans 16 amino acids. The V segment lost 2 bases and the J segment 2 bases; nucleotides outside the gene matches: 6. Here the CDR3 DNA reads TGCGCCAGCAGCCAACACCGAGCGGGAGGGCCCTACGAGCAGTACTTC. Protein product: CASSQHRAGGPYEQYF.

This chain links TRBV3-1 with TRBJ2-3; D is possibly TRBD2 (6 bases). The CDR3 covers 12 residues. CDR1 is LGHDT, CDR2 YNNKEL, per germline (reference sequence). Between the trimmed V and J ends, which lost 1 base and 14 bases, there was a span of 13 bases. CDR3 sequence: CASSQAGIAAYF. DNA of the CDR3: TGTGCCAGCAGCCAAGCAGGGATAGCGGCGTATTTT.

DNA for the CDR3: TGCAGCGTTGAGCCCATCCAGGGGGCGCCTGGCTACACCTTC. Its protein product is CSVEPIQGAPGYTF. The chain carries TRBV29-1 and TRBJ1-2, with 8 bases aligning to TRBD1. The CDR3 has 14 residues. The J segment lost 7 bases and the V segment lost 3 bases, leaving 10 bases of the junction unmatched. Germline CDR1 SQVTM, CDR2 ANQGSEA.